The present entry profiles one TCR beta chain with its context. Its antigen remains unidentified. The entry originates in a study of beta chain features in type 1 diabetes. Findings and limits, study-wide: Patients with Type 1 diabetes showed moderately but significantly shorter TCRB CDR3s in all four CD4+ subsets.

The investigators reverse transcribed all of the isolated RNA, so they sequenced expressed TCRB transcripts. Sequencing was performed with immunoSEQ multiplex PCR; in TCRdb, only in-frame clones are kept and a portion is missing. The data hold some 240,000 clones, with 9.5% to 13% observed a single time. This CDR3 is built from 14 residues. V lost 0 bases to trimming and J lost 0 bases, with 6 bases between them. CDR1 is SGHRS and CDR2 is YFSETQ in the germline V gene. Sequencing was carried out using central memory CD4+ T cells from blood. The V call is TRBV5-1, the J call TRBJ2-5; D remains ambiguous. The TCR was taken from a man between 18 and 35 years old in good health. CDR3 loop: CASSLDDYQETQYF. The CDR3 DNA sequence: TGCGCCAGCAGCTTGGATGACTACCAAGAGACCCAGTACTTC.